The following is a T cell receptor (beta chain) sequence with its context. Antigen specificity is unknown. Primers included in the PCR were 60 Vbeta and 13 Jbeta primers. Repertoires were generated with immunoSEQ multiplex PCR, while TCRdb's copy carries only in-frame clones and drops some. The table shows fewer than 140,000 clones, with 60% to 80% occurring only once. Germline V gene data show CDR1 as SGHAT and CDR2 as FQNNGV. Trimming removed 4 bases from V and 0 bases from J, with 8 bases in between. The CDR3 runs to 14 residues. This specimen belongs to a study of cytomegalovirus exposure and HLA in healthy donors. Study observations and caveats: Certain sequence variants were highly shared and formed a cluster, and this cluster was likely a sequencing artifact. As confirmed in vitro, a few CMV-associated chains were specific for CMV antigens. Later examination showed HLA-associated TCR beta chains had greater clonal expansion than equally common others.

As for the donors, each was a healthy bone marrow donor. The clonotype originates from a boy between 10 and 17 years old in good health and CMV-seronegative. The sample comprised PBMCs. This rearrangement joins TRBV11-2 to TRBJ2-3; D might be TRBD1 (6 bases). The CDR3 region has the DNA TGTGCCAGCAGCTGGGGGCCTAGCACAGATACGCAGTATTTT. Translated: CASSWGPSTDTQYF.